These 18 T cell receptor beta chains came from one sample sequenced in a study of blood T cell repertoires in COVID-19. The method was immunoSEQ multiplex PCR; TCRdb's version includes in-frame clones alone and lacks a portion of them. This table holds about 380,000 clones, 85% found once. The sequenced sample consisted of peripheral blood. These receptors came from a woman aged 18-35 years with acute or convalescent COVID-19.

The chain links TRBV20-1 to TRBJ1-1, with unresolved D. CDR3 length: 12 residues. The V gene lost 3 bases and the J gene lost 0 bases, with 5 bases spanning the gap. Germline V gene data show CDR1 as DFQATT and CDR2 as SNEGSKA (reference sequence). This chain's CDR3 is CSASLMNTEAFF. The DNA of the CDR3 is TGCAGTGCTAGTCTTATGAACACTGAAGCTTTCTTT.

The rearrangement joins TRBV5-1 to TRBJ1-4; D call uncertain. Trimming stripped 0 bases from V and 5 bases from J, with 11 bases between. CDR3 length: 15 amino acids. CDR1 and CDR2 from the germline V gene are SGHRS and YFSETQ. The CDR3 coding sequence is TGCGCCAGCAGCTTGGTTGGAGGAGAGAATGAAAAACTGTTTTTT. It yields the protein CASSLVGGENEKLFF.

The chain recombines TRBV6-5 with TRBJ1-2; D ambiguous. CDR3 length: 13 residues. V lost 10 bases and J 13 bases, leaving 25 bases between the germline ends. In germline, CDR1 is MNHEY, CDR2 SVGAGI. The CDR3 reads CATHRPEGNSITF. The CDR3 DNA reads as TGTGCCACCCACCGTCCCGAGGGAAATTCGATCACCTTC.

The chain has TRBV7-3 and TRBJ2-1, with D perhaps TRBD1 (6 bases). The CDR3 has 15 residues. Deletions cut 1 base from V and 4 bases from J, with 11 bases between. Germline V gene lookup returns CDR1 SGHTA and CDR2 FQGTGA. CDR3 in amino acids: CASSLMGALYNEQFF. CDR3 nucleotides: TGTGCCAGCAGCTTAATGGGGGCCCTATACAATGAGCAGTTCTTC.

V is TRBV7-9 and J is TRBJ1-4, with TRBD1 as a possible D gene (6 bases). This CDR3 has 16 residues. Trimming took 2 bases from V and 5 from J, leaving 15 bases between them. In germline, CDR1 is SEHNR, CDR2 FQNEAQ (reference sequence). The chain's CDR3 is CASSLRIAGANEKLFF. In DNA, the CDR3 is TGTGCCAGCAGCTTAAGGATCGCAGGGGCGAATGAAAAACTGTTTTTT.

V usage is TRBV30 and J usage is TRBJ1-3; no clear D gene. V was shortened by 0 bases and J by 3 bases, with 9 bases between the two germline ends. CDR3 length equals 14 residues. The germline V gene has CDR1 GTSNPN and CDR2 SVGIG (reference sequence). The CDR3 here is CAWSVAGGGNTIYF. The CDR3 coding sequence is TGTGCCTGGAGTGTAGCTGGAGGTGGAAACACCATATATTTT.

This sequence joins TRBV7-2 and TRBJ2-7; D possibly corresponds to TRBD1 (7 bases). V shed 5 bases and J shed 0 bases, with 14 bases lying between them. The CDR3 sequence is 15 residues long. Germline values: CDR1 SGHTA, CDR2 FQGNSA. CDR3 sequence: CASSGSRGDSYEQYF. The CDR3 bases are TGTGCCAGCAGCGGTAGCAGGGGGGACTCCTACGAGCAGTACTTC.

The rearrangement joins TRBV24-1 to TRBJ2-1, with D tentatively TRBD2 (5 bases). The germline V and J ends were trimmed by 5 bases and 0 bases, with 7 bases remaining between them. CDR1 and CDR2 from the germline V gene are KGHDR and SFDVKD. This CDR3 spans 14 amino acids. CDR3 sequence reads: CATSAGDSYNEQFF. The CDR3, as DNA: TGTGCCACCAGTGCCGGGGACTCCTACAATGAGCAGTTCTTC.

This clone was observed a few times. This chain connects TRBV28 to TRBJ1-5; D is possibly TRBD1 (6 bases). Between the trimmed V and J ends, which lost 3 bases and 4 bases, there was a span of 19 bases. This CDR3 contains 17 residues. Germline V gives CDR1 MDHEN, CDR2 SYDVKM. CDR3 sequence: CASSFAPWTVRNQPQHF. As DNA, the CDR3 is TGTGCCAGCAGTTTTGCCCCCTGGACAGTGAGGAATCAGCCCCAGCATTTT.

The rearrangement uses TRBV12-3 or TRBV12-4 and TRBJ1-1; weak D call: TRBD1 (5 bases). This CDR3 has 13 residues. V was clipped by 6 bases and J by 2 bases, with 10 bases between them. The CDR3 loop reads CASRDGGNTEAFF. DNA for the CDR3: TGTGCCAGCAGGGACGGGGGTAACACTGAAGCTTTCTTT.

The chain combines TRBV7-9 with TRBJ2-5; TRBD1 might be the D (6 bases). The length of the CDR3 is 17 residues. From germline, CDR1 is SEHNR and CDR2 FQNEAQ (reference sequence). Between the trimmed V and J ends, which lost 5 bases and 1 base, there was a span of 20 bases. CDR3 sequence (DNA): TGTGCCAGCAGCGGATACCCCACCCGGACAGCCCAAGAGACCCAGTACTTC. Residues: CASSGYPTRTAQETQYF.

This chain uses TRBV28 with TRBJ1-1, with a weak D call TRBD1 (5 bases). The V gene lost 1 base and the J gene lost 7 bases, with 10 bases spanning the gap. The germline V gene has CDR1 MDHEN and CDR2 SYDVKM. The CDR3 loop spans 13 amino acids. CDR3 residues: CASSLFRGFEAFF. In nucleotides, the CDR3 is TGTGCCAGCAGTTTATTTAGGGGCTTTGAAGCTTTCTTT. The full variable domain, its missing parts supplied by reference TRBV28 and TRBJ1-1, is DVKVTQSSRYLVKRTGEKVFLECVQDMDHENMFWYRQDPGLGLRLIYFSYDVKMKEKGDIPEGYSVSREKKERFSLILESASTNQTSMYLCASSLFRGFEAFFGQGTRLTVV.

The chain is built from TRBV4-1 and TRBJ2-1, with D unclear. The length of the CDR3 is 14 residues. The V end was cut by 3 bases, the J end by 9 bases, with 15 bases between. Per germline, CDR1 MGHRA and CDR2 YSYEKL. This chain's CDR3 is CASSQSLLNTEQFF. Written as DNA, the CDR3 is TGCGCCAGCAGCCAGAGTCTATTGAATACTGAGCAGTTCTTC.

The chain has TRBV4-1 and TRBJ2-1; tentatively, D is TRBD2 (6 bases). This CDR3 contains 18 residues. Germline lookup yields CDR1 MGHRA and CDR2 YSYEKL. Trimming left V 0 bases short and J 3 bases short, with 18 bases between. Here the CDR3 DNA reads TGCGCCAGCAGCCAAGATTGGAATCCCGGAGGGAGCTACAATGAGCAGTTCTTC. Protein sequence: CASSQDWNPGGSYNEQFF.

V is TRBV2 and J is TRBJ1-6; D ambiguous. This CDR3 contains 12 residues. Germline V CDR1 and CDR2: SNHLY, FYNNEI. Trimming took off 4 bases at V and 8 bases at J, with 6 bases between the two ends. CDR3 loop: CASSGGDSPLHF. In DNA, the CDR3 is TGTGCCAGCAGTGGAGGCGATTCACCCCTCCACTTT.

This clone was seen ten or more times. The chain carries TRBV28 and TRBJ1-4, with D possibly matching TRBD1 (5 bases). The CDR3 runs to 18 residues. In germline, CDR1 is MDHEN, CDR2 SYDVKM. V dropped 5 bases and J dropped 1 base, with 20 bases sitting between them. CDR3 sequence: CASSRGRGWKGTNEKLFF. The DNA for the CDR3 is TGTGCCAGCAGTCGAGGGCGGGGGTGGAAAGGAACTAATGAAAAACTGTTTTTT.

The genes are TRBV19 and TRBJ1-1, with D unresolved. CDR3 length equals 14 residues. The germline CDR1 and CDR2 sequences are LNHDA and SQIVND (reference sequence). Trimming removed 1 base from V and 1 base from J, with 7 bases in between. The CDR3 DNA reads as TGTGCCAGTAGTATAGGGGCAGAGAACACTGAAGCTTTCTTT. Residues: CASSIGAENTEAFF.

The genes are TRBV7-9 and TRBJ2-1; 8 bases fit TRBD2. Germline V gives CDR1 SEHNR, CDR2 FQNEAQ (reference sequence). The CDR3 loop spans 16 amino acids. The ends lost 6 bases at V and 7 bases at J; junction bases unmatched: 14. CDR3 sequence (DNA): TGTGCCAGCAGGGGGGAGTCCAGCGGGAGCGGGAATGAGCAGTTCTTC. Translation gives CASRGESSGSGNEQFF. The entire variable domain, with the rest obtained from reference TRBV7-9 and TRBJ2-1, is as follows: DTGVSQNPRHKITKRGQNVTFRCDPISEHNRLYWYRQTLGQGPEFLTYFQNEAQLEKSRLLSDRFSAERPKGSFSTLEIQRTEQGDSAMYLCASRGESSGSGNEQFFGPGTRLTVL.